The 8 T cell receptor beta chains reported below all come from one sample, sequenced in a study of T cell changes during pregnancy in multiple sclerosis (dated by TCRdb to between 2018 and 2020). Preparation of the library involved the immunoSEQ multiplex PCR assay. TCRdb provides this immuneACCESS table in a form limited to in-frame rearrangements. Some clones are lacking; in checked studies, under half of them reflect an unresolved V gene, and why the rest are absent is not known. The sample yields approximately 47,000 clones; 80% to 90% were counted once. The ten largest clones take up around 1.9% of the sample. The source material was peripheral blood, sampled in the first trimester of pregnancy. These receptors originate from a female donor with multiple sclerosis, enrolled in a pregnancy study.

The rearrangement links TRBV4-3 to TRBJ1-5, with TRBD1 as a possible D gene (5 bases). The CDR3 length is 14 residues. The ends were cut back, 0 bases at V and 7 bases at J, with 10 bases in the middle. Germline CDR1 is LGHNA and CDR2 is YSLEER. The CDR3 sequence: CASSQDAGLQPQHF. The CDR3 DNA reads as TGCGCCAGCAGCCAAGATGCAGGGTTGCAGCCCCAGCATTTT.

The chain joins TRBV28 to TRBJ1-1, with D possibly matching TRBD1 (5 bases). This CDR3 comprises 15 residues. Trimming stripped 7 bases from V and 4 bases from J, with 19 bases between. Germline assignment: CDR1 MDHEN and CDR2 SYDVKM. CDR3 DNA sequence: TGTGCCAGCAACACCCCCAGGGTGGGGGGCACTGAAGCTTTCTTT. Its protein product is CASNTPRVGGTEAFF.

V usage is TRBV9 and J usage is TRBJ1-3; the D is unclear. Germline CDR1 SGDLS, CDR2 YYNGEE. V lost 3 bases and J lost 8, with 9 bases in between. This CDR3 has 12 amino acids. CDR3 sequence reads: CASSAGWDTIYF. CDR3 DNA: TGTGCCAGCAGCGCCGGGTGGGACACCATATATTTT.

The sample holds one count of this clone. The rearrangement uses TRBV5-1 and TRBJ1-2; D is uncertain. From germline, CDR1 is SGHRS and CDR2 YFSETQ. This CDR3 contains 14 residues. Deletions cut 0 bases from V and 2 bases from J, with 8 bases between. CDR3 DNA: TGCGCCAGCAGCTTGGGGCCAGCGAACTATGGCTACACCTTC. Encoded protein: CASSLGPANYGYTF.

J is TRBJ1-2 and V is TRBV29-1, with 7 bases identical to TRBD1. Germline CDR1 SQVTM, CDR2 ANQGSEA. V shed 1 base and J 8 bases; nucleotides not matched to a gene: 7. The CDR3 runs to 13 residues. The CDR3 is CSVEARQGEGYTF. As DNA, the CDR3 is TGCAGCGTTGAAGCCCGACAGGGTGAAGGCTACACCTTC.

V gene TRBV4-3 combines with J gene TRBJ2-6; possible D gene TRBD2, 6 bases. Germline loops: CDR1 LGHNA, CDR2 YSLEER. V shed 2 bases and J shed 2 bases, with 10 bases lying between them. The length of the CDR3 is 16 residues. In DNA form, the CDR3 reads TGCGCCAGCAGCCAACACCGGGGGACTGGGGCCAACGTCCTGACTTTC. Protein: CASSQHRGTGANVLTF.

The rearrangement links TRBV30 to TRBJ2-7; tentative D call: TRBD1 (6 bases). This CDR3 contains 13 residues. Germline V gene lookup returns CDR1 GTSNPN and CDR2 SVGIG (reference sequence). Between the trimmed V and J ends, which lost 4 bases and 3 bases, there was a span of 13 bases. In nucleotides, the CDR3 is TGTGCCTGGACCCGGGACACCAACTACGAGCAGTACTTC. This sequence encodes CAWTRDTNYEQYF.

The chain recombines TRBV2 with TRBJ1-4; D unresolved. Trimming took 5 bases from V and 3 from J, leaving 10 bases between them. This CDR3 contains 14 residues. Germline assignment: CDR1 SNHLY and CDR2 FYNNEI. The CDR3 bases are TGTGCCAGCAGTCTAGTTGCGGCTAATGAAAAACTGTTTTTT. This gives the protein CASSLVAANEKLFF. The whole variable domain, remainder taken from reference TRBV2 and TRBJ1-4, is EPEVTQTPSHQVTQMGQEVILRCVPISNHLYFYWYRQILGQKVEFLVSFYNNEISEKSEIFDDQFSVERPDGSNFTLKIRSTKLEDSAMYFCASSLVAANEKLFFGSGTQLSVL.